This TCR beta chain is drawn from a study of control samples from healthy donors and cancer patients. Libraries were prepared by immunoSEQ multiplex PCR; TCRdb keeps only in-frame clonotypes and omits some of them. The data hold roughly 94,000 clones, with roughly 84% observed a single time. V lost 0 bases and J 4 bases, leaving 18 bases between the germline ends. This CDR3 has 17 residues. Germline V lookup: CDR1 SGDLS, CDR2 YYNGEE. This sequence joins TRBV9 and TRBJ2-3, with a weak D call TRBD2 (6 bases). The TCR comes from a man between 65 and 85 years old with lung cancer. Sequencing used PBMCs. CDR3 loop: CASSVVPRWRVADTQYF. The DNA for the CDR3 is TGTGCCAGCAGCGTAGTACCTCGTTGGAGGGTAGCAGATACGCAGTATTTT.